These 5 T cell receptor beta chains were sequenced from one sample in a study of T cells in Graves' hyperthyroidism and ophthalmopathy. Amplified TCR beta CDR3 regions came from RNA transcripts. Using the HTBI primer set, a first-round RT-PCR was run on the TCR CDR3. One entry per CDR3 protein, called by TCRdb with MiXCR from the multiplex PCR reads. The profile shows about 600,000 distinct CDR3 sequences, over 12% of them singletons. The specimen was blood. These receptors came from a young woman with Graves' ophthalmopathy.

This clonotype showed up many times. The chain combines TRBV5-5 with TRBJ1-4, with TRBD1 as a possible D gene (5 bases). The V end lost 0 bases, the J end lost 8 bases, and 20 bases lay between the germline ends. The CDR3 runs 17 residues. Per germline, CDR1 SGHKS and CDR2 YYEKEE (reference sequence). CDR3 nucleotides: TGTGCCAGCAGCTTGGCAGAGGGGTGGGACCCCACGGAAAAACTGTTTTTT. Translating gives CASSLAEGWDPTEKLFF.

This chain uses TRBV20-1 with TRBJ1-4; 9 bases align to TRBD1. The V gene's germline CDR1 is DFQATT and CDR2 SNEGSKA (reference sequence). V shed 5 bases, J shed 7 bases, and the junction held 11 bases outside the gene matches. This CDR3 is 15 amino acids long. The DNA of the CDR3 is TGCAGTGCTGGTCTGGGACAGGGCCTTGGTGAAAAACTGTTTTTT. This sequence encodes CSAGLGQGLGEKLFF.

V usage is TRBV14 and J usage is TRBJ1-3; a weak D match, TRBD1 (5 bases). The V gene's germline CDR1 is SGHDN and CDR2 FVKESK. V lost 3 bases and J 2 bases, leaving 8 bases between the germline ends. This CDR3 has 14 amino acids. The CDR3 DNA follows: TGTGCCAGCAGCCAGACGGGGGCTGGAAACACCATATATTTT. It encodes CASSQTGAGNTIYF. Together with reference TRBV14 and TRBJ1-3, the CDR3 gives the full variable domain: EAGVTQFPSHSVIEKGQTVTLRCDPISGHDNLYWYRRVMGKEIKFLLHFVKESKQDESGMPNNRFLAERTGGTYSTLKVQPAELEDSGVYFCASSQTGAGNTIYFGEGSWLTVV.

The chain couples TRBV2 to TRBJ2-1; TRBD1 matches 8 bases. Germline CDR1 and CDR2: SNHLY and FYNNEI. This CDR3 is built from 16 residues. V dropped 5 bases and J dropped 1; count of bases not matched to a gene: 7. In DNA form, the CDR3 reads TGTGCCAGCAGTACCACACACAGGGGGTCCTACAATGAGCAGTTCTTC. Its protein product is CASSTTHRGSYNEQFF.

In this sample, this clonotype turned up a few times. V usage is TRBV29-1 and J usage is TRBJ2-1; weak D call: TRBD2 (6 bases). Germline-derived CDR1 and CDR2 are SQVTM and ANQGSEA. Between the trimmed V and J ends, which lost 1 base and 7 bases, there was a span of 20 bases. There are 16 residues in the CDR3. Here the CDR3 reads CSVEVSRAGKMNEQFF. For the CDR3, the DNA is TGCAGCGTTGAAGTTTCACGGGCGGGGAAAATGAATGAGCAGTTCTTC.